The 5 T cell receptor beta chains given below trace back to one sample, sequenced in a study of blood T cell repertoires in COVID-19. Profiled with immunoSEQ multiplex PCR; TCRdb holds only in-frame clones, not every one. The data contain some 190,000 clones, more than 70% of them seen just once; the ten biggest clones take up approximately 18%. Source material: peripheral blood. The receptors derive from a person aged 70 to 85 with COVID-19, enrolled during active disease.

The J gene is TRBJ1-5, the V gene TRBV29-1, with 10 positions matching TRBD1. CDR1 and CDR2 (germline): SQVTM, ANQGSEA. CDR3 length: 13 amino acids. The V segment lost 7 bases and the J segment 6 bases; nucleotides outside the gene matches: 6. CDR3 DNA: TGCAGCGCTCAGACAGGGGGCGGTCAGCCCCAGCATTTT. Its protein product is CSAQTGGGQPQHF.

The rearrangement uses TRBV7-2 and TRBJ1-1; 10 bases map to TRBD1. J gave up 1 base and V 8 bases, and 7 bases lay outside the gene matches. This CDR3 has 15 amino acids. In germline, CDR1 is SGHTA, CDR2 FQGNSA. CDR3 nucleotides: TGTGCCAGCGGAGACAGGGGGCTAGGGAACACTGAAGCTTTCTTT. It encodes CASGDRGLGNTEAFF.

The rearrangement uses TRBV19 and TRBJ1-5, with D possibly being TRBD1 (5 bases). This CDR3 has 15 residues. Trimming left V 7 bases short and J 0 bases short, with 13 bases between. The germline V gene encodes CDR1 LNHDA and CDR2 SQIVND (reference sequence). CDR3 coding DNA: TGTGCCAGTAAAGACAGCCCTTATAGCAATCAGCCCCAGCATTTT. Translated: CASKDSPYSNQPQHF.

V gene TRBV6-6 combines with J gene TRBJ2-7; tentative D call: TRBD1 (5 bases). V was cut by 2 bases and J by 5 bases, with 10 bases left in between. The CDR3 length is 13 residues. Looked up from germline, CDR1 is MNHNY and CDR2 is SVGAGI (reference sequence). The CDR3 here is CASSYIREHEQYF. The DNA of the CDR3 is TGTGCCAGCAGTTACATCAGGGAACACGAGCAGTACTTC.

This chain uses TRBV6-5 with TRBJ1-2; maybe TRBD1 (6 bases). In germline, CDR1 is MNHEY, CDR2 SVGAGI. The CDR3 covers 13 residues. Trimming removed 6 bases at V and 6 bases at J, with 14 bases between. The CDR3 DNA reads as TGTGCCAGCAGCGTTACAGGGAGTAATGGCTACACCTTC. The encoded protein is CASSVTGSNGYTF.